The T cell receptor (beta chain) described here comes from a study of glioma-infiltrating T cells. Study as a whole: Low-grade gliomas were grade II; glioblastomas were grade IV at initial diagnosis.

TCR alpha and beta CDR3 regions were amplified from RNA using iRepertoire nested multiplex PCR. TCRdb passed the multiplex PCR reads through MiXCR, listing each CDR3 protein once. The top ten hold 12% of the sample, which has a few hundred thousand distinct CDR3 sequences, roughly two fifths seen once. General study results and limits: Patients with low tissue-blood divergence carried a signature set of shared blood CDR3 motifs. Non-neoplastic patients had below-expected tissue-blood divergence, while all gliomas exceeded expectation.

With V trimmed by 2 bases and J by 2 bases, 11 bases remained unmatched. The CDR3 is made up of 19 amino acids. Germline CDR1 is ENHRY and CDR2 is SYGVKD. This clonotype appeared a few times. Its antigen is as yet unknown. Sequencing input: glioma tissue, nonneoplastic brain tissue, or PBMCs (not recorded which). The sequence derives from a human donor with low-grade glioma or glioblastoma, undergoing nonglioma brain surgery, or in good health (not recorded which). The V and J genes are TRBV10-3 and TRBJ2-3; the match to TRBD2 covers 12 bases. CDR3 nucleotides: TGTGCCATCAGTGAGCCTCCCGGACTAGCGGGACTCCCCACAGATACGCAGTATTTT. Its protein product is CAISEPPGLAGLPTDTQYF.